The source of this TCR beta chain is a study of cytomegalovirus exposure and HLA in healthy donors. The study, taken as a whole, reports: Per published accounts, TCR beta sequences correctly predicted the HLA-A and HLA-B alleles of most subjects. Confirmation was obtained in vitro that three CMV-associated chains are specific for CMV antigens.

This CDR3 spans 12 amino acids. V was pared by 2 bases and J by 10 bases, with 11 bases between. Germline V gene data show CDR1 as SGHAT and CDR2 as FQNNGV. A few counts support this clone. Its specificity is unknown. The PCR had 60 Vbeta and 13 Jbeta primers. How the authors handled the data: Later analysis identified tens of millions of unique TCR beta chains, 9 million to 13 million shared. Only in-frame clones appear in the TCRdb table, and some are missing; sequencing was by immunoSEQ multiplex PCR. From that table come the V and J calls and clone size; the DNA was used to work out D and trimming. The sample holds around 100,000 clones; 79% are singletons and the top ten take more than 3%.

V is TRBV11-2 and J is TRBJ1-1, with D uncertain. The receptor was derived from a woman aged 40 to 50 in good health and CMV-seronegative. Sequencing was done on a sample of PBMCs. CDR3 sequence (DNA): TGTGCCAGCAGCTTACCTGAGGGTCGAGCTTTCTTT. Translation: CASSLPEGRAFF. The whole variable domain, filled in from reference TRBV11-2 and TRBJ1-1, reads EAGVAQSPRYKIIEKRQSVAFWCNPISGHATLYWYQQILGQGPKLLIQFQNNGVVDDSQLPKDRFSAERLKGVDSTLKIQPAKLEDSAVYLCASSLPEGRAFFGQGTRLTVV.